This TCR beta chain was recovered during a study of technical replicates of blood from several donors. Profiled with immunoSEQ multiplex PCR; TCRdb holds only in-frame clones, not every one. The sample records nearly 80,000 clones, approximately 91% being singletons. This clone was seen a handful of times. This TCR was recovered from a human donor in good health. The specimen was T cells isolated from PBMCs.

The CDR3 spells CASSFRTGSWAFF. DNA of the CDR3: TGTGCCAGCAGTTTCCGGACAGGTTCTTGGGCTTTCTTT. V gene TRBV27 combines with J gene TRBJ1-1; 7 positions match TRBD1. The CDR3 spans 13 residues. From germline, CDR1 is MNHEY and CDR2 SMNVEV (reference sequence). J was trimmed by 11 bases and V by 3 bases; bases with no gene match: 9.